A single sample gave rise to the 20 T cell receptor beta chains below, sequenced in a study of graft-versus-host responses after intestinal transplantation. TCRdb's table, derived via immunoSEQ multiplex PCR, lists solely in-frame clones and lacks some. The sample holds just under 100,000 clones; around 90% are singletons and the top ten take 16%. Source: PBMCs, taken approximately 470 days after intestinal transplant. The receptors were sampled from a human patient who received an intestinal transplant, so some T cells may come from the graft donor.

The chain couples TRBV5-1 to TRBJ1-1; D is uncertain. The CDR3 has 16 amino acids. Trimming cost V 0 bases and J 0 bases, with 12 bases left between them. The germline gives CDR1 SGHRS, CDR2 YFSETQ. CDR3 protein: CASSLDLRQLNTEAFF. CDR3 in DNA: TGCGCCAGCAGCTTGGACCTCAGGCAGTTGAACACTGAAGCTTTCTTT.

This chain joins TRBV6-6 and TRBJ2-7; no reliable D call. This CDR3 has 14 amino acids. The germline gives CDR1 MNHNY, CDR2 SVGAGI (reference sequence). The ends were cut back, 2 bases at V and 4 bases at J, with 12 bases in the middle. The chain's CDR3 is CASSYMGSLYEQYF. In nucleotides, the CDR3 is TGTGCCAGCAGTTACATGGGGTCGCTATACGAGCAGTACTTC.

The chain carries TRBV7-2 and TRBJ1-3, with D possibly TRBD1 on 5 matching bases. Germline CDR1 is SGHTA and CDR2 is FQGNSA. This CDR3 has 14 amino acids. The germline V and J ends were trimmed by 8 bases and 0 bases, with 11 bases remaining between them. The CDR3 region has the DNA TGTGCCAGCTCGGGACTGCCCTCTGGAAACACCATATATTTT. Amino acid sequence: CASSGLPSGNTIYF.

The chain couples TRBV19 to TRBJ2-3; 8 nucleotides line up with TRBD2. Germline loops: CDR1 LNHDA, CDR2 SQIVND (reference sequence). The CDR3 runs to 16 residues. J lost 5 bases, V lost 1 base, and 8 bases had no gene match. The CDR3 loop reads CASSIARGGRGDTQYF. The CDR3 DNA reads as TGTGCCAGTAGTATAGCCCGGGGGGGCCGGGGAGATACGCAGTATTTT.

The chain couples TRBV7-6 to TRBJ2-7; D might be TRBD1 (5 bases). This CDR3 contains 14 residues. Germline assignment: CDR1 SGHVS and CDR2 FNYEAQ. The ends were cut back, 2 bases at V and 3 bases at J, with 11 bases in the middle. The CDR3 sequence is CASSLRGRDYEQYF. In DNA form, the CDR3 reads TGTGCCAGCAGCTTAAGGGGCAGAGACTACGAGCAGTACTTC. The full variable domain, with the rest looked up from reference TRBV7-6 and TRBJ2-7, is GAGVSQSPRYKVTKRGQDVALRCDPISGHVSLYWYRQALGQGPEFLTYFNYEAQQDKSGLPNDRFSAERPEGSISTLTIQRTEQRDSAMYRCASSLRGRDYEQYFGPGTRLTVT.

The chain links TRBV15 to TRBJ2-4; D remains unclear. The CDR3 runs 14 residues. Deletions cut 3 bases from V and 1 base from J, with 7 bases between. Germline lookup yields CDR1 LNHNV and CDR2 YYDKDF (reference sequence). The CDR3 coding sequence is TGTGCCACCAGCAGCCTGCGGGCCAAAAACATTCAGTACTTC. It codes for CATSSLRAKNIQYF.

The gene calls are TRBV19 and TRBJ1-1; no definite D call. Germline-derived CDR1 and CDR2 are LNHDA and SQIVND (reference sequence). This CDR3 comprises 16 residues. V was clipped by 0 bases and J by 1 base, with 12 bases between them. CDR3: CASSIEVPGRNTEAFF. The CDR3 DNA reads as TGTGCCAGTAGTATAGAAGTTCCCGGGAGGAACACTGAAGCTTTCTTT.

V is TRBV4-1 and J is TRBJ2-1, with TRBD2 matching over 7 bases. Germline-derived CDR1 and CDR2 are MGHRA and YSYEKL. Germline trimming cut 0 bases from V and 5 bases from J; bases unmatched to any gene: 1. There are 14 residues in the CDR3. The CDR3 nucleotides are TGCGCCAGCAGCCAAGAAGGGAGGGACAATGAGCAGTTCTTC. This encodes CASSQEGRDNEQFF.

This sequence joins TRBV13 and TRBJ2-7, with 7 bases that match TRBD1. Germline trimming cut 10 bases from V and 2 bases from J; bases unmatched to any gene: 5. Germline loops: CDR1 PRHDT, CDR2 FYEKMQ (reference sequence). CDR3 length: 12 residues. CDR3 region: CATGQAAYEQYF. The CDR3 DNA is TGTGCCACCGGACAGGCGGCCTACGAGCAGTACTTC.

This chain links TRBV19 with TRBJ2-3; 10 bases are a match to TRBD2. This CDR3 is 18 amino acids long. V lost 3 bases and J lost 1; bases outside the gene matches: 10. Germline loops: CDR1 LNHDA, CDR2 SQIVND (reference sequence). CDR3 loop: CASSIGASGGGGTDTQYF. The DNA of the CDR3 is TGTGCCAGTAGTATTGGGGCTAGCGGGGGAGGGGGCACAGATACGCAGTATTTT.

The gene calls are TRBV11-3 and TRBJ2-1, with D unclear. The CDR3 has 14 residues. Trimming removed 3 bases at V and 6 bases at J, with 12 bases between. Germline V gene data show CDR1 as SGHNT and CDR2 as YENEEA. Here the CDR3 DNA reads TGTGCCAGCAGCTTGGTTTGCTGGCGCAATGAGCAGTTCTTC. Protein sequence: CASSLVCWRNEQFF. Complete variable domain (other parts from reference TRBV11-3 and TRBJ2-1): EAGVVQSPRYKIIEKKQPVAFWCNPISGHNTLYWYLQNLGQGPELLIRYENEEAVDDSQLPKDRFSAERLKGVDSTLKIQPAELGDSAVYLCASSLVCWRNEQFFGPGTRLTVL.

The genes are TRBV2 and TRBJ1-1; TRBD1 might be the D (5 bases). The CDR3 is made up of 15 amino acids. Germline-derived CDR1 and CDR2 are SNHLY and FYNNEI. V dropped 0 bases and J dropped 9 bases, with 17 bases sitting between them. CDR3 bases: TGTGCCAGCAGTGAAGCTTTGGGACCGGGGGTCAAAGCTTTCTTT. Translated, it gives CASSEALGPGVKAFF.

V gene TRBV7-3 combines with J gene TRBJ1-1; the match to TRBD1 covers 9 bases. This CDR3 region has 15 residues. In germline, CDR1 is SGHTA, CDR2 FQGTGA. The J segment lost 4 bases and the V segment lost 2 bases, leaving 5 bases of the junction unmatched. CDR3 DNA: TGTGCCAGCAGCTTACGGACAGGGGATCCCACTGAAGCTTTCTTT. Translating gives CASSLRTGDPTEAFF.

V usage is TRBV18 and J usage is TRBJ1-4; D might be TRBD1 (6 bases). CDR1 and CDR2 from the germline V gene are KGHSH and LQKENI. The V end was cut by 3 bases, the J end by 4 bases, with 12 bases between. The CDR3 is made up of 15 amino acids. The CDR3 nucleotides read TGTGCCAGCTCACCCCAGGGGAGGATTAATGAAAAACTGTTTTTT. This gives the protein CASSPQGRINEKLFF.

To note about this clone: One end of the junction is discordant with germline, which a read error may explain. The sample has other DNA sequences that encode this CDR3 too. CDR3 in amino acids: CASSPGTLYGYTF. The CDR3 DNA reads as TGCGCCAGCAGCCCAGGGACACTATATGGCTATACCTTC. The chain couples TRBV4-1 to TRBJ1-2; weak D call: TRBD1 (6 bases). Germline CDR1 is MGHRA and CDR2 is YSYEKL. The CDR3 length is 13 residues.

CDR3 in DNA: TGTGCCATCAGTTTGGCCAGGGAAGGCTACGAGCAGTACTTC. It specifies CAISLAREGYEQYF. J is TRBJ2-7 and V is TRBV10-3; D may be TRBD1 (5 bases). The CDR3 has 14 amino acids. Germline assignment: CDR1 ENHRY and CDR2 SYGVKD. The V end lost 5 bases, the J end lost 3 bases, and 14 bases lay between the germline ends.

This chain connects TRBV15 to TRBJ2-5; D not resolved. This CDR3 spans 14 amino acids. V gave up 8 bases and J gave up 5 bases, with 18 bases separating them. Germline lookup yields CDR1 LNHNV and CDR2 YYDKDF (reference sequence). CDR3: CATQDPGPAETQYF. The CDR3 DNA reads as TGTGCCACCCAAGACCCAGGACCAGCGGAGACCCAGTACTTC.

This clone was recorded a few times. V usage is TRBV10-3 and J usage is TRBJ2-7, with D possibly being TRBD1 or TRBD2 (7 bases each). Per germline, CDR1 ENHRY and CDR2 SYGVKD. The CDR3 spans 14 residues. Trimming shortened V by 8 bases and J by 3 bases, and 17 bases separated the two germline ends. The CDR3 loop reads CAIQGQGGNYEQYF. CDR3 coding DNA: TGTGCCATCCAGGGCCAGGGGGGGAACTACGAGCAGTACTTC.

This sequence joins TRBV11-3 and TRBJ2-7; D possibly corresponds to TRBD1 (6 bases). Germline CDR1 SGHNT, CDR2 YENEEA. V was pared by 0 bases and J by 6 bases, with 12 bases between. This CDR3 is 14 amino acids long. CDR3 in amino acids: CASSLDGTSGEQYF. Here the CDR3 DNA reads TGTGCCAGCAGCTTAGATGGGACAAGCGGCGAGCAGTACTTC.

This chain connects TRBV19 to TRBJ2-3; D is possibly TRBD2 (6 bases). Germline V gives CDR1 LNHDA, CDR2 SQIVND (reference sequence). This CDR3 is built from 14 residues. V was trimmed by 10 bases and J by 6 bases, leaving 20 bases between them. The CDR3 sequence is CATIHRGFTDTQYF. CDR3 DNA: TGTGCCACAATTCACCGGGGGTTCACGGATACGCAGTATTTT.